Included here is one T cell receptor beta chain sequence, with context. Germline CDR1 is SQVTM and CDR2 is ANQGSEA. CDR3 length: 16 amino acids. The V and J ends lost 0 bases and 3 bases respectively, with 15 bases between them. The data belong to a study of CD8 T cells in Susac syndrome. Reverse transcription of about 0.5 to 1 ug RNA was carried out with random hexamers. The immunoSEQ assay covered 54 Vbeta and 13 Jbeta segments for CDR3. TCRdb reanalysed the immunoSEQ multiplex PCR reads using MiXCR and keeps one entry per CDR3 protein. The table has 200,000 or so distinct CDR3 sequences, 95% seen once. The sequenced target, TCR beta, came from blood CD8+ and CD4+ T cells.

This chain uses TRBV29-1 with TRBJ2-1; D unclear. This sequence originates from a human donor with multiple sclerosis. Sample: CD4+ T cells from PBMCs. DNA for the CDR3: TGCAGCGTTGAAGATGATGGAAGGGCCCACTACAATGAGCAGTTCTTC. The encoded protein is CSVEDDGRAHYNEQFF.